Listed here are 17 T cell receptor beta chains from one sample, sequenced in a study of cytotoxic CD8 clonotypes in ibrutinib-treated CLL (dated by TCRdb to the early 2020s). Libraries came from the immunoSEQ multiplex PCR assay. TCRdb provides this immuneACCESS table in a form limited to in-frame rearrangements. Some clones are lacking; in checked studies, under half of them reflect an unresolved V gene, and why the rest are absent is not known. The sample table records hundreds of thousands of clones; around 70% of these occur just once. Just over 15% of the sample belongs to the ten largest clones. Sample time point, as interpreted from the label and publication: around 25 months on ibrutinib. The sequenced sample was PBMCs, obtained after 24 months of ibrutinib treatment. The receptors shown here come from a human donor with chronic lymphocytic leukemia.

This rearrangement joins TRBV7-3 to TRBJ2-1, with 7 bases that match TRBD1. CDR1 and CDR2 (germline): SGHTA, FQGTGA. The CDR3 has 15 residues. V lost 2 bases, J lost 9 bases, and 10 bases stayed unmatched. The DNA for the CDR3 is TGTGCCAGCAGCTTAGGTCTCCTACAGGGGAGTGAGCAGTTCTTC. It encodes CASSLGLLQGSEQFF.

This clone was seen a few times. The rearrangement joins TRBV2 to TRBJ1-5; 10 nucleotides match TRBD1. V lost 6 bases to trimming and J lost 5 bases; unmatched junction nucleotides: 4. Germline CDR1 SNHLY, CDR2 FYNNEI. This CDR3 region has 14 residues. In nucleotides, the CDR3 is TGTGCCAGCAGGGGACAGGGGTACGATCAGCCCCAGCATTTT. It codes for CASRGQGYDQPQHF.

This chain links TRBV5-4 with TRBJ2-7; TRBD1 matches 11 bases. Trimming removed 2 bases from V and 4 bases from J; junction bases left unmatched: 5. Germline CDR1 SGHNT, CDR2 YYREEE (reference sequence). The CDR3 contains 15 residues. The DNA of the CDR3 is TGTGCCAGCAGCTTACCGGGACAGGGGGTGTACGAGCAGTACTTC. Translation gives CASSLPGQGVYEQYF.

The chain is built from TRBV6-6 and TRBJ1-4; 9 nucleotides agree with TRBD1. The CDR3 sequence is 14 residues long. Germline V CDR1 and CDR2: MNHNY, SVGAGI (reference sequence). Trimming took 4 bases from V and 6 from J; bases not matched to a gene: 3. CDR3 in amino acids: CASSSGQGYEKLFF. The CDR3 coding sequence is TGTGCCAGCAGTTCGGGACAGGGCTATGAAAAACTGTTTTTT.

This chain links TRBV6-6 with TRBJ2-7, with D possibly being TRBD1 or TRBD2 (5 bases each). CDR1 and CDR2 from the germline V gene are MNHNY and SVGAGI (reference sequence). The ends were cut back, 7 bases at V and 7 bases at J, with 20 bases in the middle. The CDR3 loop spans 14 amino acids. The CDR3 protein is CASTGTVPYVEQYF. The CDR3 coding sequence is TGTGCCAGCACCGGGACCGTCCCCTACGTGGAGCAGTACTTC.

This clone was counted between two and nine times. The genes are TRBV4-2 and TRBJ2-2; 10 bases fit TRBD2. Germline CDR1 and CDR2: LGHNA and YNFKEQ. Losses at the gene ends were 3 bases for V and 6 bases for J; bases not matched to a gene: 7. The CDR3 covers 16 residues. The CDR3 bases are TGTGCCAGCAGCCAGATAGCGGGAGGTTCGGCCGGGGAGCTGTTTTTT. Protein sequence: CASSQIAGGSAGELFF.

The chain couples TRBV14 to TRBJ2-7; maybe TRBD1 (6 bases). CDR1 and CDR2 (germline): SGHDN, FVKESK. V lost 1 base, J lost 5 bases, and 15 bases lay in between. This CDR3 is built from 15 residues. The CDR3 here is CASSQGRGWGDEQYF. The CDR3 region has the DNA TGTGCCAGCAGCCAAGGCAGGGGATGGGGCGACGAGCAGTACTTC.

The rearrangement uses TRBV5-1 and TRBJ2-7; D remains unclear. CDR1 SGHRS and CDR2 YFSETQ come from the germline V gene. The CDR3 runs to 16 residues. V lost 0 bases and J 0 bases, leaving 13 bases between the germline ends. This CDR3 reads CASSLGTPQSSYEQYF. CDR3 coding DNA: TGCGCCAGCAGCTTGGGCACCCCACAGAGCTCCTACGAGCAGTACTTC.

This clone was seen more than once but under ten times. An end of the junction does not agree with germline; a read error may underlie this. The chain employs TRBV6-1 and TRBJ2-7; the match to TRBD2 covers 10 bases. The CDR3 totals 16 residues. CDR1 is MNHNS, CDR2 SASEGT, per germline. The CDR3 protein is CASSQAGGPSVHEQYF. CDR3 in DNA: TGTGCCAGCAGTCAAGCGGGAGGGCCTTCTGTCCACGAGCAGTACTTC.

The CDR3 reads CATSRGHRGQGDEQYF. In DNA, the CDR3 is TGTGCCACCAGCAGAGGACATAGGGGACAGGGTGACGAGCAGTACTTC. The chain combines TRBV15 with TRBJ2-7; 9 bases map to TRBD1. This CDR3 spans 16 amino acids. V was pared by 1 base and J by 5 bases, with 9 bases of the junction left unmatched. CDR1 and CDR2 (germline): LNHNV, YYDKDF (reference sequence).

This chain uses TRBV6-4 with TRBJ1-1; D call uncertain. The CDR3 is 13 residues long. The germline CDR1 and CDR2 sequences are MRHNA and SNTAGT. V was clipped by 5 bases and J by 2 bases, with 9 bases between them. The DNA of the CDR3 is TGTGCCAGCAGTACCACAGCCAACACTGAAGCTTTCTTT. This encodes CASSTTANTEAFF.

The J gene is TRBJ1-2, the V gene TRBV28; D might be TRBD1 (6 bases). Looked up from germline, CDR1 is MDHEN and CDR2 is SYDVKM. This CDR3 has 11 residues. V was clipped by 5 bases and J by 11 bases, with 12 bases between them. The CDR3 DNA reads TGTGCCAGCAGTATACAGGGATGGTACACCTTC. This gives the protein CASSIQGWYTF.

The chain is built from TRBV6-5 and TRBJ2-7, with 11 bases identical to TRBD1. The V gene's germline CDR1 is MNHEY and CDR2 SVGAGI. The CDR3 has 15 amino acids. Trimming took 6 bases from V and 4 from J; bases not matched to a gene: 8. CDR3 in DNA: TGTGCCAGCAGACTAGGGACAGGGGGTCTGTACGAGCAGTACTTC. Encoded protein: CASRLGTGGLYEQYF.

V is TRBV19 and J is TRBJ2-6; 12 positions agree with TRBD1. This CDR3 is 17 amino acids long. Per the germline V gene, CDR1 is LNHDA and CDR2 is SQIVND (reference sequence). V gave up 7 bases and J gave up 3 bases; unmatched junction bases: 7. CDR3 DNA: TGTGCCAGTATCCCGGGACAGGGGGCTGGTGGGGCCAACGTCCTGACTTTC. Translated, it gives CASIPGQGAGGANVLTF.

The rearrangement links TRBV7-3 to TRBJ2-7; TRBD2 might be the D (6 bases). The V and J ends lost 3 bases and 6 bases respectively, with 12 bases between them. CDR1 is SGHTA and CDR2 is FQGTGA in the germline V gene. This CDR3 contains 13 residues. The CDR3: CASSFSGGGEQYF. Written as DNA, the CDR3 is TGTGCCAGCAGCTTCTCCGGGGGTGGCGAGCAGTACTTC. The variable domain in full, completed from reference TRBV7-3 and TRBJ2-7, reads GAGVSQTPSNKVTEKGKYVELRCDPISGHTALYWYRQSLGQGPEFLIYFQGTGAADDSGLPNDRFFAVRPEGSVSTLKIQRTERGDSAVYLCASSFSGGGEQYFGPGTRLTVT.

This chain links TRBV28 with TRBJ2-7; either TRBD1 or TRBD2 may supply D (5 bases each). The CDR3 runs to 14 residues. Germline V CDR1 and CDR2: MDHEN, SYDVKM. V lost 6 bases and J 7 bases, leaving 19 bases between the germline ends. The CDR3 coding sequence is TGTGCCAGCAGCTCCGGGACCCTTCCTTGGGAGCAGTACTTC. It specifies CASSSGTLPWEQYF.

The genes are TRBV30 and TRBJ2-3; D might be TRBD1 or TRBD2, each matching 6 bases. The CDR3 extends over 13 amino acids. Germline CDR1 reads GTSNPN; CDR2 reads SVGIG (reference sequence). Trimming left V 3 bases short and J 2 bases short, with 9 bases between. The CDR3 loop is CAWRGGYTDTQYF. CDR3 nucleotides: TGTGCCTGGAGGGGGGGCTACACAGATACGCAGTATTTT.